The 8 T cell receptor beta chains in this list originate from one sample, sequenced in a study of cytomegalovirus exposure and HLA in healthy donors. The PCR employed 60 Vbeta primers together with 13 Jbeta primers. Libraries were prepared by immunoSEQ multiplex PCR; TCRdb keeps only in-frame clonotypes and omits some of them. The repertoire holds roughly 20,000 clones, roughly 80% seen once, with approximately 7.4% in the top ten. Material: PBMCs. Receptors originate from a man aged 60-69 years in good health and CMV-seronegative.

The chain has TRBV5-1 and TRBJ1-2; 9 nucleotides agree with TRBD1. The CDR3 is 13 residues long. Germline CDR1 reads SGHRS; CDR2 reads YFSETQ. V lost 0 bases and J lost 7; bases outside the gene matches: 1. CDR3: CASSLGDRAGYTF. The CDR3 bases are TGCGCCAGCAGCTTGGGGGACAGGGCTGGCTACACCTTC.

In DNA form, the CDR3 reads TGCGCCAGCAGCTCCGGTTATGGTAGCGGGGACCAAGAGACCCAGTACTTC. This codes for CASSSGYGSGDQETQYF. This chain links TRBV5-1 with TRBJ2-5; 8 nucleotides agree with TRBD2. CDR1 SGHRS and CDR2 YFSETQ come from the germline V gene. J gave up 0 bases and V 3 bases, and 10 bases lay outside the gene matches. The length of the CDR3 is 17 residues.

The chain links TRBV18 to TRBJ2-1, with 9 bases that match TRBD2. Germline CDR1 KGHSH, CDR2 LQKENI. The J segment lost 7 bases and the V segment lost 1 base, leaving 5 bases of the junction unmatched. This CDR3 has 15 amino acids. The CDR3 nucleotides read TGTGCCAGCTCACCACGAGCGGGGGGTGAGAATGAGCAGTTCTTC. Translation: CASSPRAGGENEQFF.

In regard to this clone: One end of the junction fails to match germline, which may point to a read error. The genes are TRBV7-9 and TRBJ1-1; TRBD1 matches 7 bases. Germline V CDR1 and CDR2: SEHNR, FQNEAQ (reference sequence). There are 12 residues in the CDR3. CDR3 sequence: CSSSHRTGSSFF. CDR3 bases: TGTTCCAGCAGCCATCGGACAGGATCATCTTTCTTT.

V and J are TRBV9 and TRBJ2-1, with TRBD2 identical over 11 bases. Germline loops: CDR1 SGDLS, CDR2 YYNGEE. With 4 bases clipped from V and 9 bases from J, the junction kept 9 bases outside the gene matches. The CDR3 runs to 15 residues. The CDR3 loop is CASSLSLAGGVEQFF. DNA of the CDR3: TGTGCCAGCAGCCTCTCGCTAGCGGGAGGAGTTGAGCAGTTCTTC.

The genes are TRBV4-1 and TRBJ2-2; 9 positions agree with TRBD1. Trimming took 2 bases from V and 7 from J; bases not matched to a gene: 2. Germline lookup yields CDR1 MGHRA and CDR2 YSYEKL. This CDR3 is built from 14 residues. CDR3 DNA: TGCGCCAGCAGCCAAACAGGGGGCCACGGGGAGCTGTTTTTT. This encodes CASSQTGGHGELFF.

CDR3 nucleotides: TGTGCCAGCTCGTACGACAGGGCTGAAGCTTTCTTT. Amino acids: CASSYDRAEAFF. V is TRBV18 and J is TRBJ1-1, with TRBD1 matching over 7 bases. CDR3 length equals 12 residues. J gave up 6 bases and V 6 bases, and 4 bases lay outside the gene matches. The V gene's germline CDR1 is KGHSH and CDR2 LQKENI.

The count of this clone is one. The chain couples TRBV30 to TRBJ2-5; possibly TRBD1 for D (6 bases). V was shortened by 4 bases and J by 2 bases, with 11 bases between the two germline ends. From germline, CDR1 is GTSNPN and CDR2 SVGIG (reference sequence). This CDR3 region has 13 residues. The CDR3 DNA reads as TGTGCCTGGAATAGGGACACTCAAGAGACCCAGTACTTC. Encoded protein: CAWNRDTQETQYF. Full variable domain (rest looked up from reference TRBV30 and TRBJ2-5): SQTIHQWPATLVQPVGSPLSLECTVEGTSNPNLYWYRQAAGRGLQLLFYSVGIGQISSEVPQNLSASRPQDRQFILSSKKLLLSDSGFYLCAWNRDTQETQYFGPGTRLLVL.